The 22 T cell receptor beta chains below come from one sample, sequenced in a study of blood T cell repertoires in COVID-19. Data came from immunoSEQ multiplex PCR; TCRdb stores just in-frame clones and leaves some out. The sample has about 80,000 clones; under 85% are singletons. Sequenced sample: peripheral blood. All receptors come from a human donor in a cohort sampled during active COVID-19.

The gene calls are TRBV30 and TRBJ1-5; weak D call: TRBD1 (5 bases). The CDR3 covers 13 residues. The V gene's germline CDR1 is GTSNPN and CDR2 SVGIG (reference sequence). V was cut by 2 bases and J by 6 bases, with 11 bases left in between. The chain's CDR3 is CAWSRGMGQPQHF. The DNA for the CDR3 is TGTGCCTGGAGTCGGGGGATGGGTCAGCCCCAGCATTTT.

The chain links TRBV6-5 to TRBJ1-5; D gene ambiguous. Germline V gene data show CDR1 as MNHEY and CDR2 as SVGAGI. V was clipped by 6 bases and J by 4 bases, with 16 bases between them. The CDR3 contains 15 residues. The CDR3 bases are TGTGCCAGCAGGCGCGACTATGAAGTTAATCAGCCCCAGCATTTT. It encodes CASRRDYEVNQPQHF.

The rearrangement links TRBV7-2 to TRBJ2-3, with 15 bases aligning to TRBD2. CDR3 length: 19 residues. Germline loops: CDR1 SGHTA, CDR2 FQGNSA. The ends lost 5 bases at V and 0 bases at J; junction bases unmatched: 9. The CDR3 reads CASSPRTSGGAGSTDTQYF. The CDR3 DNA is TGTGCCAGCAGCCCACGGACTAGCGGGGGGGCGGGGAGCACAGATACGCAGTATTTT.

This clone is a singleton in its sample. The CDR3 DNA reads as TGTGCCAGCAGCTTGAGAGGCGGGATGAACACTGAAGCTTTCTTT. Translated: CASSLRGGMNTEAFF. The chain recombines TRBV5-6 with TRBJ1-1; the D is unclear. Trimming shortened V by 1 base and J by 0 bases, and 10 bases separated the two germline ends. Germline V gene lookup returns CDR1 SGHDT and CDR2 YYEEEE. This CDR3 is 15 amino acids long.

This clone showed up just a few times. The V and J genes are TRBV27 and TRBJ2-1; 13 bases fit TRBD2. The V segment lost 2 bases and the J segment 2 bases; nucleotides outside the gene matches: 0. CDR3 length: 16 residues. Per germline, CDR1 MNHEY and CDR2 SMNVEV (reference sequence). CDR3 in DNA: TGTGCCAGCAGTTTAACTAGCGGGGGGGCCTACAATGAGCAGTTCTTC. It codes for CASSLTSGGAYNEQFF.

The chain uses TRBV12-3 or TRBV12-4 and TRBJ2-3; unclear D gene. CDR3 length: 12 residues. V shed 1 base and J shed 5 bases, with 4 bases lying between them. CDR3 loop: CASSLGLDTQYF. CDR3 in DNA: TGTGCCAGCAGTTTAGGACTAGATACGCAGTATTTT.

This clone was picked up one time. The chain joins TRBV6-1 to TRBJ1-5; D is unresolved. Trimming left V 2 bases short and J 4 bases short, with 6 bases between. The germline V gene encodes CDR1 MNHNS and CDR2 SASEGT. This CDR3 comprises 13 residues. CDR3 in DNA: TGTGCCAGCAGTGAACACGAGAATCAGCCCCAGCATTTT. It is translated as CASSEHENQPQHF.

The V and J genes are TRBV30 and TRBJ2-1, with 12 bases that match TRBD2. Unmatched junction bases numbered 4, after V lost 5 bases and J lost 2 bases. The length of the CDR3 is 15 residues. CDR1 and CDR2 from the germline V gene are GTSNPN and SVGIG (reference sequence). The CDR3 DNA reads as TGTGCCTGGGATGGACTAGCGGGGACCTACAATGAGCAGTTCTTC. This translates into CAWDGLAGTYNEQFF.

The J gene is TRBJ2-7, the V gene TRBV28, with 9 bases aligning to TRBD1. CDR1 is MDHEN, CDR2 SYDVKM, per germline. The CDR3 runs 15 residues. V dropped 7 bases and J dropped 4; count of bases not matched to a gene: 11. The CDR3 DNA is TGTGCCAGCACCAGGACCGGGACAGGGACTTACGAGCAGTACTTC. Translation: CASTRTGTGTYEQYF.

CDR3 in amino acids: CASSGQGLVGGETQYF. As DNA, the CDR3 is TGTGCCAGCAGCGGCCAGGGCCTCGTGGGGGGGGAGACCCAGTACTTC. The rearrangement uses TRBV9 and TRBJ2-5, with 7 bases matching TRBD2. The CDR3 sequence is 16 residues long. The V and J ends lost 3 bases and 5 bases, in that order; junction bases with no gene match: 13. The germline V gene encodes CDR1 SGDLS and CDR2 YYNGEE.

The CDR3 DNA sequence: TGTGCTAGTGGGGGAACGACAGGGTCGAATGAAAAACTGTTTTTT. Protein sequence: CASGGTTGSNEKLFF. The rearrangement links TRBV12-5 to TRBJ1-4, with 7 bases aligning to TRBD1. CDR1 LGHNT and CDR2 FRNRAP come from the germline V gene. V was pared by 6 bases and J by 5 bases, with 9 bases of the junction left unmatched. The CDR3 length is 15 residues.

V is TRBV5-4 and J is TRBJ1-6; TRBD1 is a possible D gene (5 bases). From germline, CDR1 is SGHNT and CDR2 YYREEE (reference sequence). V gave up 3 bases and J gave up 1 base, with 17 bases separating them. This CDR3 contains 18 residues. The CDR3 reads CASSSPGTGRSYNSPLHF. The CDR3 DNA sequence: TGTGCCAGCAGCTCCCCTGGGACCGGGAGGTCCTATAATTCACCCCTCCACTTT.

The chain combines TRBV25-1 with TRBJ1-2; 7 bases are shared with TRBD1. Germline V gives CDR1 MGHDK, CDR2 SYGVNS. The CDR3 loop spans 14 amino acids. The trim removed 5 bases at V and 2 bases at J, leaving 5 bases unmatched. The CDR3 coding sequence is TGTGCCAGCAGTTTACCACAGGGGAACTATGGCTACACCTTC. Its translation: CASSLPQGNYGYTF.

The J gene is TRBJ1-1, the V gene TRBV1. TRBV1 is labeled a pseudogene. The CDR3 runs 16 residues. CDR3 coding DNA: TGCACCAGCAGCCAACTCCCGAGGGAGGTGAACACTGAAGCTTTCTTT. It specifies CTSSQLPREVNTEAFF.

The chain employs TRBV28 and TRBJ1-2; D is possibly TRBD1 (6 bases). From germline, CDR1 is MDHEN and CDR2 SYDVKM. The CDR3 contains 14 residues. Deletions cut 4 bases from V and 4 bases from J, with 13 bases between. CDR3: CASSSGARFYGYTF. The CDR3 nucleotides are TGTGCCAGCAGTTCAGGGGCACGATTCTATGGCTACACCTTC.

The CDR3 spells CASSRTGTPYGAGELFF. CDR3 DNA sequence: TGCGCCAGCAGCCGGACCGGGACACCTTATGGGGCCGGGGAGCTGTTTTTT. The V call is TRBV4-1, the J call TRBJ2-2; perhaps TRBD1 as D (6 bases). Trimming shortened V by 4 bases and J by 6 bases, and 21 bases separated the two germline ends. The CDR3 has 17 amino acids. Germline V gene data show CDR1 as MGHRA and CDR2 as YSYEKL.

The V call is TRBV18, the J call TRBJ2-7, with D perhaps matching TRBD2 (6 bases). Looked up from germline, CDR1 is KGHSH and CDR2 is LQKENI. Trimming took 3 bases from V and 4 from J, leaving 13 bases between them. This CDR3 region has 14 residues. The CDR3 sequence: CASSPGGNRYEQYF. The CDR3 DNA follows: TGTGCCAGCTCACCGGGCGGGAATAGGTACGAGCAGTACTTC. The full variable domain, its missing parts supplied by reference TRBV18 and TRBJ2-7, is NAGVMQNPRHLVRRRGQEARLRCSPMKGHSHVYWYRQLPEEGLKFMVYLQKENIIDESGMPKERFSAEFPKEGPSILRIQQVVRGDSAAYFCASSPGGNRYEQYFGPGTRLTVT.

This clone was seen repeatedly, ten times or more. The chain has TRBV5-5 and TRBJ2-5, with 7 nucleotides matching TRBD1. The CDR3 covers 15 residues. In germline, CDR1 is SGHKS, CDR2 YYEKEE (reference sequence). V lost 4 bases and J lost 4; bases outside the gene matches: 10. The CDR3 reads CASSTTPTGIETQYF. As DNA, the CDR3 is TGTGCCAGCAGCACTACACCGACAGGGATAGAGACCCAGTACTTC.

V and J are TRBV30 and TRBJ1-5, with 8 positions matching TRBD1. With V trimmed by 5 bases and J by 7 bases, 7 bases remained unmatched. The CDR3 contains 13 residues. Germline V gene sequence: CDR1 GTSNPN, CDR2 SVGIG (reference sequence). The CDR3 nucleotides read TGTGCCTGGGCGGACAGGGCTCGACAGCCCCAGCATTTT. Its protein is CAWADRARQPQHF.

The V gene is TRBV3-1 (or the pseudogene TRBV3-2), the J gene TRBJ2-7; possibly TRBD2 for D (5 bases). Trimming shortened V by 2 bases and J by 6 bases, and 17 bases separated the two germline ends. This CDR3 has 15 amino acids. Per the germline V gene, CDR1 is LGHDT and CDR2 is YNNKEL (reference sequence). The CDR3 loop reads CASSQMAGEGSEQYF. DNA for the CDR3: TGTGCCAGCAGCCAAATGGCTGGGGAAGGGAGCGAGCAGTACTTC.

The rearrangement uses TRBV14 and TRBJ2-5, with 7 positions matching TRBD1. This CDR3 has 14 amino acids. Germline V CDR1 and CDR2: SGHDN, FVKESK. Unmatched junction bases numbered 6, after V lost 8 bases and J lost 0 bases. The CDR3, as DNA: TGTGCCAGCCAACGCAGGGGGTACCAAGAGACCCAGTACTTC. Translation gives CASQRRGYQETQYF.

V gene TRBV7-9 combines with J gene TRBJ1-1; perhaps TRBD1 as D (5 bases). V was cut by 5 bases and J by 5 bases, with 15 bases left in between. From germline, CDR1 is SEHNR and CDR2 FQNEAQ (reference sequence). The CDR3 extends over 14 amino acids. The DNA of the CDR3 is TGTGCCAGCAGCCCATTCGGGGGAAAGACTGAAGCTTTCTTT. Translated, it gives CASSPFGGKTEAFF.